This T cell receptor (beta chain) emerged from a study of cytomegalovirus exposure and HLA in healthy donors. Study-wide context: Researchers previously reported finding 90 million to 130 million unique TCR beta sequences from about 179 million T cells.

Worth noting for this clone: What it binds is not known.

Findings of the study overall: What was likely a sequencing artifact was a cluster of highly shared sequence variants. In a later analysis, DRB1 alleles had the most associated TCRs; HLA-C alleles the fewest.

60 Vbeta and 13 Jbeta primers were used in PCR. Sequencing was performed with immunoSEQ multiplex PCR; in TCRdb, only in-frame clones are kept and a portion is missing. In the table there are roughly 230,000 clones, around 80% of which are singletons. This sequence was found in a boy between 10 and 17 years old in good health and CMV-seronegative. Sequenced sample: PBMCs.

The CDR3 DNA sequence: TGTGCCAGCAGGCCCGAGATGGGAGGTATCTACGAGCAGTACTTC. Residues: CASRPEMGGIYEQYF. The chain links TRBV6-1 to TRBJ2-7; D is possibly TRBD2 (6 bases). V was trimmed by 6 bases and J by 3 bases, leaving 18 bases between them. The germline V gene encodes CDR1 MNHNS and CDR2 SASEGT. CDR3 size: 15 residues.